These 7 T cell receptor beta chains came from one sample sequenced in a study of cytomegalovirus exposure and HLA in healthy donors. PCR primers comprised 60 Vbeta and 13 Jbeta primers. The method was immunoSEQ multiplex PCR; TCRdb's version includes in-frame clones alone and lacks a portion of them. This table has over 100,000 clones, about 80% appearing once. The sample was PBMCs. These receptors all come from a woman aged 50 to 65 in good health and CMV-seropositive.

The chain recombines TRBV5-4 with TRBJ2-5; 7 bases match TRBD2. Per germline, CDR1 SGHNT and CDR2 YYREEE (reference sequence). CDR3 length equals 14 residues. The V and J ends lost 0 bases and 7 bases, in that order; junction bases with no gene match: 6. CDR3 amino acids: CASSLGTSEGTQYF. CDR3 nucleotides: TGTGCCAGCAGCTTGGGGACTAGTGAAGGGACCCAGTACTTC.

The table lists this clone with a few counts. This rearrangement joins TRBV18 to TRBJ2-3, with 8 bases fitting TRBD2. V dropped 3 bases and J dropped 3; count of bases not matched to a gene: 5. Germline CDR1 reads KGHSH; CDR2 reads LQKENI. This CDR3 contains 15 residues. CDR3 sequence (DNA): TGTGCCAGCTCACCGGCGGGAGGACAGACAGATACGCAGTATTTT. This translates into CASSPAGGQTDTQYF.

The chain uses TRBV5-8 and TRBJ2-3, with D perhaps TRBD2 (5 bases). CDR1 is SGHTS and CDR2 is YDEGEE in the germline V gene. The CDR3 totals 13 residues. Trimming removed 0 bases at V and 6 bases at J, with 8 bases between. DNA of the CDR3: TGTGCCAGCAGCTTGGCCCGGGGTGATACGCAGTATTTT. This translates into CASSLARGDTQYF.

This clone came up a few times. The rearrangement links TRBV18 to TRBJ2-5; D is unclear. The germline CDR1 and CDR2 sequences are KGHSH and LQKENI. There are 12 residues in the CDR3. V lost 4 bases and J lost 1, with 4 bases in between. CDR3 sequence: CASSRSQETQYF. As DNA, the CDR3 is TGTGCCAGCTCACGGAGCCAAGAGACCCAGTACTTC.

The chain employs TRBV5-1 and TRBJ2-7; D call uncertain. V was shortened by 0 bases and J by 6 bases, with 10 bases between the two germline ends. CDR3 length equals 13 residues. Germline V gives CDR1 SGHRS, CDR2 YFSETQ. CDR3 in DNA: TGCGCCAGCAGCTTGGATCGGCCGGGCGAGCAGTACTTC. This encodes CASSLDRPGEQYF.

Turning to this clone: Germline is not matched at one junction end, which may reflect a read error. The chain recombines TRBV7-9 with TRBJ2-7; TRBD2 is a possible D gene (6 bases). Germline V gene sequence: CDR1 SEHNR, CDR2 FQNEAQ (reference sequence). This CDR3 is built from 15 residues. The CDR3 DNA reads TGTTCCAGCAGCCCCCCGGGAGCCTCAGGATACGAGCAGTACTTC. It specifies CSSSPPGASGYEQYF.

The rearrangement uses TRBV7-3 and TRBJ2-2; 14 bases are a match to TRBD2. The V gene end was trimmed by 3 bases and the J gene end by 6 bases; junction bases not matched to a gene: 6. Germline V lookup: CDR1 SGHTA, CDR2 FQGTGA. The CDR3 has 17 residues. The CDR3 sequence: CASSFSGLAGGAGELFF. The CDR3 coding sequence is TGTGCCAGCAGCTTCAGTGGACTAGCGGGGGGCGCCGGGGAGCTGTTTTTT.